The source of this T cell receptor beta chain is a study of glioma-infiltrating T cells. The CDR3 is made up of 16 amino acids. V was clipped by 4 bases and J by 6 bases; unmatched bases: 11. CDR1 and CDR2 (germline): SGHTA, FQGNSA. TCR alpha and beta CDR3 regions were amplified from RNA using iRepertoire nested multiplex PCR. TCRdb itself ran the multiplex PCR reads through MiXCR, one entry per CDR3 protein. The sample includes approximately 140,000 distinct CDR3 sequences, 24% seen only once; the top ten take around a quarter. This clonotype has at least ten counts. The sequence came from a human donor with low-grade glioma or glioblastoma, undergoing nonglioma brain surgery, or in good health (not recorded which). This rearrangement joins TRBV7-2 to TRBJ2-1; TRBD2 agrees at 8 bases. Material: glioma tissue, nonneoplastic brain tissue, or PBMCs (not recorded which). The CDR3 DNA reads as TGTGCCAGCAGCTCAGCCGGGACTAGGGGGTTCAATGAGCAGTTCTTC. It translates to CASSSAGTRGFNEQFF.